This T cell receptor beta chain was sequenced during a study of T cell repertoires in cytomegalovirus infection. Study background: Well-studied HLA-B-restricted CMV epitopes were used in the study alongside recently identified HLA-C-restricted ones. Matching HLA type, along with CMV infection, was indicated by public TCR beta signatures.

Notes on the study in general: The response measured ex vivo was dominated by TCR beta clonotypes (HLA-C-restricted and CMV-specific).

As regards this clonotype: What it binds is not known.

One entry per CDR3 protein, called by TCRdb with MiXCR from the reads. The sample holds about a million distinct CDR3 sequences; about 33% are singletons and the top ten take 13%. This CDR3 comprises 15 residues. The V gene's germline CDR1 is LNHDA and CDR2 SQIVND (reference sequence). The ends were cut back, 0 bases at V and 9 bases at J, with 18 bases in the middle. The chain recombines TRBV19 with TRBJ2-7; D is possibly TRBD1 (6 bases). The sequence was obtained from a human donor in good health (CMV status not recorded). Some clones in this sample may be carry-over from other donors' samples. The source material was cultured CD8+ T cells from PBMCs, sampled from culture after CMV antigen stimulation. The CDR3 spells CASSIDNRDIRGQYV. CDR3 nucleotide sequence: TGTGCCAGTAGTATAGACAACAGGGATATACGAGGGCAGTACGTC.